Listed here are 13 T cell receptor beta chains from one sample, sequenced in a study of blood T cell repertoires in COVID-19. Clones were sequenced by immunoSEQ multiplex PCR, and TCRdb holds only the in-frame ones, with some missing. The profile shows some 59,000 clones, more than 90% of them singletons. Sequenced input: peripheral blood. These receptors came from a man aged 50-59 years with acute or convalescent COVID-19.

This clone showed up just once. The rearrangement joins TRBV10-3 to TRBJ1-1; 7 bases align to TRBD1. Germline V gives CDR1 ENHRY, CDR2 SYGVKD. This CDR3 is 15 amino acids long. The V segment lost 5 bases and the J segment 4 bases; nucleotides outside the gene matches: 10. DNA of the CDR3: TGTGCCATCAGTCCACAGGGGCATGAGAGCACTGAAGCTTTCTTT. This sequence encodes CAISPQGHESTEAFF.

This clone has a single count. V usage is TRBV30 and J usage is TRBJ1-4; D unclear. This CDR3 region has 13 residues. Looked up from germline, CDR1 is GTSNPN and CDR2 is SVGIG (reference sequence). CDR3 residues: CAGGGGPNEKLFF. The CDR3, as DNA: TGTGCGGGAGGTGGAGGCCCGAATGAAAAACTGTTTTTT.

The V gene is TRBV4-3, the J gene TRBJ1-2, with 8 bases aligning to TRBD1. The length of the CDR3 is 13 residues. J was trimmed by 4 bases and V by 4 bases; bases with no gene match: 2. In germline, CDR1 is LGHNA, CDR2 YSLEER. Written as DNA, the CDR3 is TGCGCCAGCAGCCGACAGGGGCTCTATGGCTACACCTTC. Encoded protein: CASSRQGLYGYTF.

This rearrangement joins TRBV27 to TRBJ2-2, with 8 bases identical to TRBD1. V was clipped by 3 bases and J by 5 bases; unmatched bases: 2. The CDR3 covers 14 residues. Germline CDR1 is MNHEY and CDR2 is SMNVEV (reference sequence). Here the CDR3 DNA reads TGTGCCAGCAGTTTCCAGGGGGCAACCGGGGAGCTGTTTTTT. Protein product: CASSFQGATGELFF.

The chain carries TRBV19 and TRBJ2-5; maybe TRBD1 (6 bases). Germline-derived CDR1 and CDR2 are LNHDA and SQIVND (reference sequence). V lost 1 base, J lost 5 bases, and 11 bases lay in between. The CDR3 runs to 14 residues. The CDR3 loop is CASSIGRTGETQYF. The CDR3, as DNA: TGTGCCAGTAGTATAGGGAGAACAGGGGAGACCCAGTACTTC.

This sequence joins TRBV9 and TRBJ2-7, with D tentatively TRBD2 (5 bases). Germline values: CDR1 SGDLS, CDR2 YYNGEE. V was shortened by 0 bases and J by 0 bases, with 7 bases between the two germline ends. This CDR3 is built from 14 residues. The CDR3 coding sequence is TGTGCCAGCAGCGTAGGACTATCCTCCTACGAGCAGTACTTC. Its protein product is CASSVGLSSYEQYF.

This chain connects TRBV2 to TRBJ1-2; D is undetermined. V lost 5 bases to trimming and J lost 5 bases, with 15 bases between them. Germline V lookup: CDR1 SNHLY, CDR2 FYNNEI. The CDR3 runs 14 residues. Here the CDR3 reads CASSLIREPYGYTF. The CDR3 DNA sequence: TGTGCCAGCAGTCTAATCCGGGAGCCATATGGCTACACCTTC.

The chain carries TRBV19 and TRBJ2-7; a possible D gene is TRBD2 (6 bases). The V end was cut by 4 bases, the J end by 6 bases, with 13 bases between. The CDR3 totals 13 residues. Germline lookup yields CDR1 LNHDA and CDR2 SQIVND (reference sequence). The CDR3, as DNA: TGTGCCAGTAGTACACTAGCTGGAGGCGAGCAGTACTTC. The encoded protein is CASSTLAGGEQYF.

The gene calls are TRBV6-6 and TRBJ1-1, with 7 nucleotides matching TRBD1. The CDR3 runs 14 residues. Germline CDR1 MNHNY, CDR2 SVGAGI (reference sequence). The V segment lost 6 bases and the J segment 3 bases; nucleotides outside the gene matches: 7. The CDR3 bases are TGTGCCAGCAGCACAAAACAGGGGTACACTGAAGCTTTCTTT. As protein: CASSTKQGYTEAFF.

This sequence joins TRBV14 and TRBJ1-4; D unclear. CDR1 SGHDN and CDR2 FVKESK come from the germline V gene. V was clipped by 0 bases and J by 3 bases, with 17 bases between them. The CDR3 runs to 18 residues. The CDR3 DNA follows: TGTGCCAGCAGCCAAGAAAGGATTCAGGCCTATCCTAATGAAAAACTGTTTTTT. Translation gives CASSQERIQAYPNEKLFF. Drawing the rest from reference TRBV14 and TRBJ1-4, the complete variable domain is EAGVTQFPSHSVIEKGQTVTLRCDPISGHDNLYWYRRVMGKEIKFLLHFVKESKQDESGMPNNRFLAERTGGTYSTLKVQPAELEDSGVYFCASSQERIQAYPNEKLFFGSGTQLSVL.

The chain combines TRBV27 with TRBJ1-1; 9 nucleotides line up with TRBD1. J was trimmed by 5 bases and V by 10 bases; bases with no gene match: 8. This CDR3 is 13 amino acids long. Germline CDR1 and CDR2: MNHEY and SMNVEV (reference sequence). This CDR3 is CATWDRAGTEAFF. Written as DNA, the CDR3 is TGTGCCACATGGGACAGGGCGGGAACTGAAGCTTTCTTT.

The chain joins TRBV19 to TRBJ2-3, with a tentative D call TRBD2 (6 bases). The V end lost 5 bases, the J end lost 2 bases, and 17 bases lay between the germline ends. Germline V gene data show CDR1 as LNHDA and CDR2 as SQIVND (reference sequence). The CDR3 contains 16 residues. Here the CDR3 DNA reads TGTGCCAGTAGTCCACCTCCGGGGACTGACACAGATACGCAGTATTTT. It encodes CASSPPPGTDTDTQYF.

This clone was counted once. This chain links TRBV7-2 with TRBJ2-1; 10 positions match TRBD1. After removal of 0 bases from V and 10 bases from J, the junction contained 18 bases not matched to a gene. Germline CDR1 SGHTA, CDR2 FQGNSA. The CDR3 extends over 19 amino acids. The CDR3 sequence: CASSLAGEGLEGQGCEQFF. CDR3 nucleotides: TGTGCCAGCAGCTTAGCTGGCGAGGGGTTGGAGGGACAGGGGTGCGAGCAGTTCTTC.